The TCR beta chain described here comes from a study of cytotoxic CD8 clonotypes in ibrutinib-treated CLL (dated by TCRdb to the early 2020s). Regarding the study in general: In this cohort, 15 patients were treatment-naive and approximately 10 were relapsed/refractory, while roughly 18 had unmutated IGHV. Responses were partial in some 24 patients and complete in 2; after median about 63 months follow-up, some 15 stayed in remission and roughly twelve progressed. Samples averaged about 260,000 productive templates and just under 95,000 productive rearrangements. Response samples were obtained after a median of approximately eleven months of treatment, with a range of about 6 to 36 months. Of the 70 to 90 people in the trial, some 28 had longitudinal samples available. Cryopreserved peripheral blood mononuclear cells were collected before treatment, at response, and at either disease progression or sustained remission. Every remission and progressive disease sample was obtained while ibrutinib was still being received by the patients.

Each clonotype received, on average, around 10x coverage in deep resolution sequencing performed on a MiSeq, where the target depth lay between 1 in 1 million and 1 in 200,000 T cells. The immunoSEQ hsTCRB Kit was used to generate TCR beta libraries. For the original study's pipeline: The data were analyzed with ImmunoSEQ Analyzer and ImmunoSEQ Data Assistant, and V, D and J gene assignments followed IMGT definitions. Clonality was computed as one minus normalized Shannon entropy of productive rearrangement frequencies, ranging from 0 to 1. Only overrepresented clonotypes making up at least 0.05% of each patient's repertoire were included in the public clonotype analysis. Repertoires from some 13 age-matched healthy donors in immuneACCESS were used as clonality controls. Imported from immuneACCESS, the table was reduced by TCRdb to in-frame sequences with V and J called. These copies leave out some clones; in studies compared against another copy, an unresolved V gene accounts for under half, and the cause of the remainder is not known. V, J and clone size are taken as reported in that table, and D and trimming were inferred from the DNA itself. The sample table lists 330,000 or so clones, 67% of them with a count of one. The leading ten clones occupy around 6.3% of the sample.

General study outcomes and caveats: Public clonotypes were rare and either shrank or stayed stable during treatment, and the rise in clonality at ibrutinib response reflected expansion of private clonotypes. Baseline clonality exceeded that of age-matched healthy donors and correlated strongly with circulating CD8+ T-cell counts. Sampling times were not matched between patients in sustained remission and patients whose disease was progressing, and lymph node repertoires were not examined. Clonality increased at ibrutinib response, stayed stable in sustained remission, and fell back toward baseline at progression.

On this clone itself: No antigen is known for it. The record has no base qualities; no much larger clone is one base away.

For TCR beta library preparation, roughly 2 micrograms of genomic DNA were extracted from the cryopreserved PBMCs. Longitudinal blood samples from CLL patients on ibrutinib monotherapy underwent high-throughput TCR beta sequencing. The patients took part in an open-label, single-center phase 2 trial of ibrutinib monotherapy. Spanning cysteine to phenylalanine, the CDR3 consists of 15 amino acids. Only the CDR3 DNA stays, 45 bases, in frame from base 1. V and J are trimmed by 6 bases and 4 bases, and the gene matches miss 11 bases of the junction. The germline V gene gives CDR1 as MNHEY and CDR2 as SVGAGI.

The chain links TRBV6-5 with TRBJ1-1, with 7 middle bases fitting TRBD1. Source: PBMCs, taken after 36 months of ibrutinib treatment. This clonotype was obtained from a human donor with chronic lymphocytic leukemia. The CDR3 region has the sequence CASRLGQARTTEAFF. The base sequence is TGTGCCAGCAGACTCGGACAGGCTCGGACCACTGAAGCTTTCTTT.